This T cell receptor beta chain derives from a study of STAT3 mutations in large granular lymphocyte leukemia. Study-level results: Suggested: STAT3 mutation was not the ancestral event for these clonal expansions. In T-cell large granular lymphocyte leukemia, about half of patients showed multiple immunodominant subclonotypes. A small but highly pathogenic clone may have been missed.

Each sample's TCRbeta library yielded on average about 40,773 productive templates. The table came from immunoSEQ multiplex PCR; TCRdb's copy has only in-frame clones and leaves some out. The sample records some 9,800 clones, about 85% being singletons. Remarks on this clone: What it binds is unknown.

Trimming removed 2 bases from V and 4 bases from J; junction bases left unmatched: 3. In germline, CDR1 is GTSNPN, CDR2 SVGIG (reference sequence). The CDR3 loop spans 15 amino acids. The V call is TRBV30, the J call TRBJ1-6; TRBD1 matches 9 bases. The source of this sequence is a man aged 60 to 75 with T-cell large granular lymphocyte leukemia. Some clones in this sample may be carry-over from other donors' samples. The specimen sequenced was peripheral blood mononuclear cells. The CDR3 DNA is TGTGCCTGGAGTCCCGGGACAGGGTATAATTCACCCCTCCACTTT. Protein product: CAWSPGTGYNSPLHF.